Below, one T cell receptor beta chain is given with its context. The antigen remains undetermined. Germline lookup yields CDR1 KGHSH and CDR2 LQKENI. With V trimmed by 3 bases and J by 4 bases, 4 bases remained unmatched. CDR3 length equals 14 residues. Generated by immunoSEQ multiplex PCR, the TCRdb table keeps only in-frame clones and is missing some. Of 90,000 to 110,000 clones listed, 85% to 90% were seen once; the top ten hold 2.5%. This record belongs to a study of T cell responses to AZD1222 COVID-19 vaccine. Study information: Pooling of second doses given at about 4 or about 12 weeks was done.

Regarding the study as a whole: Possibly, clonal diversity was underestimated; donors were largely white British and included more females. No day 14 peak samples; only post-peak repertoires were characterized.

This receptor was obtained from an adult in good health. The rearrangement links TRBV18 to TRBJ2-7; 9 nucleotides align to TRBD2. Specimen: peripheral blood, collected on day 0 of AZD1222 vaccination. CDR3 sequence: CASSPSGSFYEQYF. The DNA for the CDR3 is TGTGCCAGCTCACCTAGCGGGAGTTTTTACGAGCAGTACTTC.